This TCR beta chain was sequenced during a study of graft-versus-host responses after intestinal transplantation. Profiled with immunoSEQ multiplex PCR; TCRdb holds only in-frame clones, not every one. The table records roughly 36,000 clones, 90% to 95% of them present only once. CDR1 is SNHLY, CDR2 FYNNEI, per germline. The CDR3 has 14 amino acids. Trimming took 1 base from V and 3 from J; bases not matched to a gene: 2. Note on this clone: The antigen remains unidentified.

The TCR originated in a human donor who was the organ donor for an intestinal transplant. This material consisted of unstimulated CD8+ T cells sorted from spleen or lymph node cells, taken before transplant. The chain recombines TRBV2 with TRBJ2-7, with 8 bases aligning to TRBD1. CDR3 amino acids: CASSEVTGGYEQYF. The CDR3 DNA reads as TGTGCCAGCAGTGAAGTCACAGGGGGCTACGAGCAGTACTTC. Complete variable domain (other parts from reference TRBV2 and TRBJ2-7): EPEVTQTPSHQVTQMGQEVILRCVPISNHLYFYWYRQILGQKVEFLVSFYNNEISEKSEIFDDQFSVERPDGSNFTLKIRSTKLEDSAMYFCASSEVTGGYEQYFGPGTRLTVT.